The entry below describes one T cell receptor (beta chain). The entry originates in a study of cytomegalovirus exposure and HLA in healthy donors. The CDR3 spans 18 residues. The germline V gene has CDR1 LNHDA and CDR2 SQIVND (reference sequence). Trimming removed 5 bases from V and 6 bases from J; junction bases left unmatched: 19. With 60 Vbeta and 13 Jbeta primers, the PCR was carried out. Assay: immunoSEQ multiplex PCR; the TCRdb copy retains only in-frame clones and omits some. Among roughly 100,000 clones listed, more than 75% were seen once. The receptor was derived from a woman aged 50 to 60 in good health and CMV-seropositive. The chain carries TRBV19 and TRBJ2-3, with 8 bases identical to TRBD2. The sequencing sample was made of PBMCs. The CDR3, as DNA: TGTGCCAGTAGTGCGGTAAGGAGGCAGCGGGGGCAGGAGGATACGCAGTATTTT. Protein: CASSAVRRQRGQEDTQYF. Supplemented by reference TRBV19 and TRBJ2-3, the full variable domain reads DGGITQSPKYLFRKEGQNVTLSCEQNLNHDAMYWYRQDPGQGLRLIYYSQIVNDFQKGDIAEGYSVSREKKESFPLTVTSAQKNPTAFYLCASSAVRRQRGQEDTQYFGPGTRLTVL.